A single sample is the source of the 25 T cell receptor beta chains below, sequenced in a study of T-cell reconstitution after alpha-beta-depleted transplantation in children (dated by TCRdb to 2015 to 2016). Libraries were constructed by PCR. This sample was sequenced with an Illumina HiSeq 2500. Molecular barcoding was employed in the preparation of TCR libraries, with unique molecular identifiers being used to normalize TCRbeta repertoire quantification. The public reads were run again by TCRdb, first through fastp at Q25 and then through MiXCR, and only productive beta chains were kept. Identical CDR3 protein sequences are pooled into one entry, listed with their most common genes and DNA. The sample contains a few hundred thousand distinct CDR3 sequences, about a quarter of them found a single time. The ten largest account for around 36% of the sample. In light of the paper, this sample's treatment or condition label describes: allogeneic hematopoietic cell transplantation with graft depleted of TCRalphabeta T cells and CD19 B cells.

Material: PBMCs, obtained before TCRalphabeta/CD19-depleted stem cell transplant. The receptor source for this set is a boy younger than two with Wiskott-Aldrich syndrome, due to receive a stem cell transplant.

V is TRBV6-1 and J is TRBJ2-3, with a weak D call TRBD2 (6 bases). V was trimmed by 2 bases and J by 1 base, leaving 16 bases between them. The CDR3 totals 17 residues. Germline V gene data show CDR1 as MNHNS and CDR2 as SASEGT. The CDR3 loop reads CASSEWSPWGGTDTQYF. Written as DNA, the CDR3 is TGTGCCAGCAGTGAATGGAGCCCCTGGGGGGGCACAGATACGCAGTATTTT.

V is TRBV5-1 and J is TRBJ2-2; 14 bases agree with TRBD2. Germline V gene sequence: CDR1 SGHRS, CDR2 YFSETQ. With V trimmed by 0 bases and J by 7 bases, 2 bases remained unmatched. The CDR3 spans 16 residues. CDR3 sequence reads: CASSLEGLAGVGELFF. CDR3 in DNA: TGCGCCAGCAGCTTGGAGGGACTAGCGGGGGTCGGGGAGCTGTTTTTT.

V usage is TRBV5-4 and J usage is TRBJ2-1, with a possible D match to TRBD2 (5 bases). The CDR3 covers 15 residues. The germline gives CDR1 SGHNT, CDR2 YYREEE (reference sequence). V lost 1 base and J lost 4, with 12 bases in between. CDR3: CASSLRGSFYNEQFF. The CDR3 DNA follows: TGTGCCAGCAGCTTGCGGGGAAGCTTTTACAATGAGCAGTTCTTC.

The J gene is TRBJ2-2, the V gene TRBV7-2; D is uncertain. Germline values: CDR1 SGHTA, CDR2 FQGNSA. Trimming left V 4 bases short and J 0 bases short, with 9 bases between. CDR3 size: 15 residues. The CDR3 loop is CASSSRRSNTGELFF. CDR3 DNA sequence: TGTGCCAGCAGCTCCAGGAGATCGAACACCGGGGAGCTGTTTTTT.

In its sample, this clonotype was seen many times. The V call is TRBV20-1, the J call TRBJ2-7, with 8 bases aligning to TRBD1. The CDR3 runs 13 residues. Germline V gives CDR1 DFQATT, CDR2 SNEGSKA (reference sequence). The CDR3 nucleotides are TGCAGCAAAGGACAGGGAGGCTCTTCCGAGCAGTACTTC. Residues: CSKGQGGSSEQYF.

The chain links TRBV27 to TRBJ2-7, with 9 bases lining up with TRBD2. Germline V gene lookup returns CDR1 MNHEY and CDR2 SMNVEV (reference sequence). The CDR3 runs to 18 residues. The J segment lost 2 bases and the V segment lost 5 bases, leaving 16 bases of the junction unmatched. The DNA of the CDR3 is TGTGCCAGCAGTCCTGTTCCGCCCCTAGCGGGACACACCTACGAGCAGTACTTC. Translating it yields CASSPVPPLAGHTYEQYF.

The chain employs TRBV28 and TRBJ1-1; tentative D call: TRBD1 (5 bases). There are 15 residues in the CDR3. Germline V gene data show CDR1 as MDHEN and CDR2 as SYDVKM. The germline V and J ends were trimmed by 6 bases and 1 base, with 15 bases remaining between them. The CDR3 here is CASRPGGGRNTEAFF. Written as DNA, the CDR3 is TGTGCCAGCAGGCCCGGGGGGGGAAGGAACACTGAAGCTTTCTTT. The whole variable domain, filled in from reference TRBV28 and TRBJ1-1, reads DVKVTQSSRYLVKRTGEKVFLECVQDMDHENMFWYRQDPGLGLRLIYFSYDVKMKEKGDIPEGYSVSREKKERFSLILESASTNQTSMYLCASRPGGGRNTEAFFGQGTRLTVV.

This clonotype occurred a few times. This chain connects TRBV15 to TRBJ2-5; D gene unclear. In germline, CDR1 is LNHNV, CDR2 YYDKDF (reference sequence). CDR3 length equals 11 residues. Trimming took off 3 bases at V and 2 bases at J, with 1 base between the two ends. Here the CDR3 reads CATSSQETQYF. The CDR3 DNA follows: TGTGCCACCAGCAGTCAAGAGACCCAGTACTTC.

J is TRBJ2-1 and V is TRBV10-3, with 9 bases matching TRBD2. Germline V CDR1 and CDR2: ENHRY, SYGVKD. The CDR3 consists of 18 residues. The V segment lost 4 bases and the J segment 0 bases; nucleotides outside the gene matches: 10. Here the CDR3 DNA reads TGTGCCATCAGTGCTTTCTCTAGCGGGGCGAGCTCCTACAATGAGCAGTTCTTC. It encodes CAISAFSSGASSYNEQFF.

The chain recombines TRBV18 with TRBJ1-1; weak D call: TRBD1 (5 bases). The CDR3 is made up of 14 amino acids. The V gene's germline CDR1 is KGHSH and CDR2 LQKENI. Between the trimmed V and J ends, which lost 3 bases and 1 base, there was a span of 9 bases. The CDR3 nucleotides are TGTGCCAGCTCACCGGGGGTCAGGAACACTGAAGCTTTCTTT. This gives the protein CASSPGVRNTEAFF.

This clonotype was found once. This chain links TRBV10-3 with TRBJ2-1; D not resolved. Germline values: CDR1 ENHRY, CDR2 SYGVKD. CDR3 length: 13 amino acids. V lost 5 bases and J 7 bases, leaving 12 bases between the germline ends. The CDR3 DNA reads TGTGCCATCAGTAGACGGCCCCTGAATGAGCAGTTCTTC. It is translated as CAISRRPLNEQFF.

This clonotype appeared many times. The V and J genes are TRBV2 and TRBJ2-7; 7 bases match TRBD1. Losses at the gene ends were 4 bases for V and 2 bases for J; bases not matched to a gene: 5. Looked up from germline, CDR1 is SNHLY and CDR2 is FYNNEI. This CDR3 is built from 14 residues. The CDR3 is CASSATGETYEQYF. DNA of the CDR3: TGTGCCAGCAGTGCTACAGGGGAGACCTACGAGCAGTACTTC.

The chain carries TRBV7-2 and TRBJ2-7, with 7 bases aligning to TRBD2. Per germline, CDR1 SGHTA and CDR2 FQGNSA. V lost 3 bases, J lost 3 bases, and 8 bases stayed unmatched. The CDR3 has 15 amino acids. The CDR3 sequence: CASSLVQGGGYEQYF. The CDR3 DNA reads TGTGCCAGCAGCTTGGTTCAGGGCGGGGGCTACGAGCAGTACTTC.

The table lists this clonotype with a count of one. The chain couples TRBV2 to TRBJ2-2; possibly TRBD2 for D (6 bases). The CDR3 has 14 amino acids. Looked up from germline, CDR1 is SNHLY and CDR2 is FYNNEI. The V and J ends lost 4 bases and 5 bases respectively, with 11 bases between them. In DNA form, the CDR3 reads TGTGCCAGCAGTGTGCGGGGCGAGACCGGGGAGCTGTTTTTT. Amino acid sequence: CASSVRGETGELFF.

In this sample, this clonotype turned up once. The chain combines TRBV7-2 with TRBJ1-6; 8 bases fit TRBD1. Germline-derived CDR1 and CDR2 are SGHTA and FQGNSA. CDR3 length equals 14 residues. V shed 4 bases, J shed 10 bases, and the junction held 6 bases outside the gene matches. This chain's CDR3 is CASSSDRAGSPLHF. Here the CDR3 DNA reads TGTGCCAGCAGCTCGGACAGGGCGGGATCACCCCTCCACTTT.

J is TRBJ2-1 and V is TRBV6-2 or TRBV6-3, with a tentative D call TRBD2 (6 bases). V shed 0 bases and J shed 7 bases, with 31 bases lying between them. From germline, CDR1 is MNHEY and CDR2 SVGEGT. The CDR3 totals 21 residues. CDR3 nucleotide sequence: TGTGCCAGCAGTTACTCGATTTCAGTAATGGACCGGGACTCCAAAGGGAATGAGCAGTTCTTC. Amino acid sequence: CASSYSISVMDRDSKGNEQFF.

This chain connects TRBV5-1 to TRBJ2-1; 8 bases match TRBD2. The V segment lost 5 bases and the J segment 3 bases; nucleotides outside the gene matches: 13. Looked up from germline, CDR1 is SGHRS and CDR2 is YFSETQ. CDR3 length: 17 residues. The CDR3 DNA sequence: TGCGCCAGCAGTCAGCGGAAGCGGGAGAAGGGCTACAATGAGCAGTTCTTC. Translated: CASSQRKREKGYNEQFF. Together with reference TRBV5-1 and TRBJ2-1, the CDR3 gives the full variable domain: KAGVTQTPRYLIKTRGQQVTLSCSPISGHRSVSWYQQTPGQGLQFLFEYFSETQRNKGNFPGRFSGRQFSNSRSEMNVSTLELGDSALYLCASSQRKREKGYNEQFFGPGTRLTVL.

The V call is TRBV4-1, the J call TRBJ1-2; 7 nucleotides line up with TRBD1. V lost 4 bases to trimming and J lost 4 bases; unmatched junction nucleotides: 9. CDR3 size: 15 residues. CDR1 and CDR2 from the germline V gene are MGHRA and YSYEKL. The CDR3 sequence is CASSRGTRDSYGYTF. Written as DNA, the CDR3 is TGCGCCAGCAGCCGAGGGACGCGGGACAGCTATGGCTACACCTTC.

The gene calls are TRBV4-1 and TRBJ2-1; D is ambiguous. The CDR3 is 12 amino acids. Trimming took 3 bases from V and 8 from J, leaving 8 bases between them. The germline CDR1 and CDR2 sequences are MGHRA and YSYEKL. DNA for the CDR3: TGCGCCAGCAGCCAGTTCTTGGATGAGCAGTTCTTC. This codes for CASSQFLDEQFF.

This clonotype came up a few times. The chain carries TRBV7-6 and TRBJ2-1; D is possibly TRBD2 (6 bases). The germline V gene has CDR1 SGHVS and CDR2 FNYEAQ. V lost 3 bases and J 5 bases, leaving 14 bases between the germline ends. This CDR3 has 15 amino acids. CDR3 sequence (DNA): TGTGCCAGCAGCTTCCGACTAGGGTTTCACAATGAGCAGTTCTTC. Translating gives CASSFRLGFHNEQFF.

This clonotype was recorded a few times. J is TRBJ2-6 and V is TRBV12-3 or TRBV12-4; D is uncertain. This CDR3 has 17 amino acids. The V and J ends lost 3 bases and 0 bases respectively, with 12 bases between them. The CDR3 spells CASSLYRWDSGANVLTF. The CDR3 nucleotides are TGTGCCAGCAGTTTGTATCGGTGGGACTCTGGGGCCAACGTCCTGACTTTC.

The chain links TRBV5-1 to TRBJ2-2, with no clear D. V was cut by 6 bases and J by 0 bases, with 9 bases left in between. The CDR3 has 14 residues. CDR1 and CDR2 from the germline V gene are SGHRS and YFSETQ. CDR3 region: CASTTRTNTGELFF. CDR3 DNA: TGCGCCAGCACCACACGAACGAACACCGGGGAGCTGTTTTTT.

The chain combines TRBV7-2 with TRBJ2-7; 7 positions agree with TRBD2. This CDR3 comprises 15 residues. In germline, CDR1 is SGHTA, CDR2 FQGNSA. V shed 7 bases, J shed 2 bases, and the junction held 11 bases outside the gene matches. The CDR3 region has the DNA TGTGCCAGCATCGACCTGGCTAGCGGTACCTACGAGCAGTACTTC. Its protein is CASIDLASGTYEQYF.

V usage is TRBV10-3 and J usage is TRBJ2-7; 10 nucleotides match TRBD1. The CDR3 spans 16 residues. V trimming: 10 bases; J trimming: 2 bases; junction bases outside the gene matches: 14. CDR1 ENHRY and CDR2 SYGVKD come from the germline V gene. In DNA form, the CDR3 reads TGTGCCACATGGCCGGGACAGGGGAGGTCGGCCTACGAGCAGTACTTC. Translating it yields CATWPGQGRSAYEQYF.

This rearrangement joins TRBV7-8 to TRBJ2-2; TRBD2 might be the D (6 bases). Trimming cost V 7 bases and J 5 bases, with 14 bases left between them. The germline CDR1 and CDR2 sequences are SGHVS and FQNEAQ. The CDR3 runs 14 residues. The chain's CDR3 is CASTLTRGTGELFF. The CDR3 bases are TGTGCCAGCACCCTAACGCGGGGAACCGGGGAGCTGTTTTTT.